Shown below are 5 T cell receptor beta chains from a single sample sequenced in a study of shared clonotypes between healthy human individuals. The data were produced by immunoSEQ multiplex PCR, yet TCRdb's version contains in-frame clones alone and is incomplete. The sample lists some 630,000 clones; 72% were seen once. The sample taken for sequencing was memory CD4+ T cells sorted from blood. This sample's subset: CD45RA-negative fraction. Receptors were obtained from a woman in her 30s in good health.

The V call is TRBV28, the J call TRBJ2-5; 8 bases map to TRBD2. The J segment lost 4 bases and the V segment lost 6 bases, leaving 7 bases of the junction unmatched. This CDR3 has 14 amino acids. Germline V gene sequence: CDR1 MDHEN, CDR2 SYDVKM. The CDR3 region is CASRPGGGSETQYF. For the CDR3, the DNA is TGTGCCAGCAGGCCCGGGGGGGGCTCAGAGACCCAGTACTTC.

The J gene is TRBJ2-7, the V gene TRBV21-1; the table gives TRBD1 as D, unverified against the DNA. TRBV21-1 is an annotated pseudogene. The CDR3 sequence is 12 residues long. CDR3 nucleotide sequence: TGTGCGAACAGGGTCCCTTCCTACGAGCAGTACTTC. Residues: CANRVPSYEQYF.

V gene TRBV7-9 combines with J gene TRBJ2-7; the D gene is possibly TRBD2 (6 bases). Trimming cost V 6 bases and J 0 bases, with 12 bases left between them. The CDR3 runs 14 residues. Per germline, CDR1 SEHNR and CDR2 FQNEAQ (reference sequence). CDR3 coding DNA: TGTGCCAGCAGTCGATCTAGCGACTCCTACGAGCAGTACTTC. Residues: CASSRSSDSYEQYF.

V gene TRBV19 combines with J gene TRBJ2-5; 12 bases align to TRBD2. The V gene's germline CDR1 is LNHDA and CDR2 SQIVND (reference sequence). After removal of 5 bases from V and 5 bases from J, the junction contained 18 bases not matched to a gene. The CDR3 has 19 residues. The chain's CDR3 is CASSPRLRLAGGPRETQYF. The CDR3 coding sequence is TGTGCCAGTAGTCCCCGTTTACGGCTAGCGGGAGGGCCGCGGGAGACCCAGTACTTC.

The J gene is TRBJ2-6, the V gene TRBV11-2, with 7 bases matching TRBD2. Germline V lookup: CDR1 SGHAT, CDR2 FQNNGV. CDR3 length: 17 residues. V lost 1 base, J lost 0 bases, and 3 bases stayed unmatched. This CDR3 is CASSLARGTSGANVLTF. DNA of the CDR3: TGTGCCAGCAGCTTAGCGCGGGGGACCTCTGGGGCCAACGTCCTGACTTTC.